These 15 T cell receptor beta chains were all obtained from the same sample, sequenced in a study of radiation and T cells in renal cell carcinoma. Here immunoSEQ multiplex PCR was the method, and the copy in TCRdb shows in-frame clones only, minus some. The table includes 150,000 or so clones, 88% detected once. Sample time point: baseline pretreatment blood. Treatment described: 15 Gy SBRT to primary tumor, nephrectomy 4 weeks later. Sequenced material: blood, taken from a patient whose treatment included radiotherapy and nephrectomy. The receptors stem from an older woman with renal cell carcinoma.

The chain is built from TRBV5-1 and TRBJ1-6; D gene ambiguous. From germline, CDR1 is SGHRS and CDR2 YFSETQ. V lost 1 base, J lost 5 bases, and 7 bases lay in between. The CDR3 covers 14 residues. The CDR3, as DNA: TGCGCCAGCAGCTTGAGCGGGGATAATTCACCCCTCCACTTT. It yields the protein CASSLSGDNSPLHF. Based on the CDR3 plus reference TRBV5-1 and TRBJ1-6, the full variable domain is KAGVTQTPRYLIKTRGQQVTLSCSPISGHRSVSWYQQTPGQGLQFLFEYFSETQRNKGNFPGRFSGRQFSNSRSEMNVSTLELGDSALYLCASSLSGDNSPLHFGNGTRLTVT.

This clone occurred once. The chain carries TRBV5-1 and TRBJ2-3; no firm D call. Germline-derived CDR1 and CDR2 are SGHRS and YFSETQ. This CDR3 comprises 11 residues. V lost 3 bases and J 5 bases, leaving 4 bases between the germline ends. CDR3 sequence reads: CASSSLDTQYF. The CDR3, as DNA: TGCGCCAGCAGCTCGTTAGATACGCAGTATTTT.

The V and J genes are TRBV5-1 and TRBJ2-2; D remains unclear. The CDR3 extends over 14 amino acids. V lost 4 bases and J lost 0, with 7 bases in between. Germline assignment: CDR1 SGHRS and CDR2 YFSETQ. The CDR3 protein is CASSPPSNTGELFF. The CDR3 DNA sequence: TGCGCCAGCAGCCCCCCTTCGAACACCGGGGAGCTGTTTTTT.

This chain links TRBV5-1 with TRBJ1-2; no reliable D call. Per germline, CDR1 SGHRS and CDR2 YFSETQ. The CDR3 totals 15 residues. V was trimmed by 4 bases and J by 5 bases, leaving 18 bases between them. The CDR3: CASSRGEYSSYGYTF. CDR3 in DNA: TGCGCCAGCAGCCGAGGAGAGTACAGCTCATATGGCTACACCTTC.

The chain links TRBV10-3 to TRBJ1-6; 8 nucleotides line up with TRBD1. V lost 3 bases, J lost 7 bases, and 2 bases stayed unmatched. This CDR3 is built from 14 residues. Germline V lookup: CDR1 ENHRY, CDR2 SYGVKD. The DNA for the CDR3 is TGTGCCATCAGTGATAGGACAGGGAATTCACCCCTCCACTTT. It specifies CAISDRTGNSPLHF.

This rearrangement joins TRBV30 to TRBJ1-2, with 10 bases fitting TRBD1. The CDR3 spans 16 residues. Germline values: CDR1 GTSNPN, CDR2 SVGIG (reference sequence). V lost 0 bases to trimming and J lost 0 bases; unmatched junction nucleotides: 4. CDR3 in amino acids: CAWSVPGQGPNYGYTF. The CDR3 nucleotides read TGTGCCTGGAGTGTCCCGGGACAGGGGCCTAACTATGGCTACACCTTC.

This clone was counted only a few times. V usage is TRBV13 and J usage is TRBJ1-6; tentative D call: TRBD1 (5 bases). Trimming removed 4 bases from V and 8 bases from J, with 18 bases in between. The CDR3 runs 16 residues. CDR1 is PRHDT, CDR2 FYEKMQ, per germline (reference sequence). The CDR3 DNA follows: TGTGCCAGCAGCTGGACTTCCGGGGACCTAGATTCACCCCTCCACTTT. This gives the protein CASSWTSGDLDSPLHF.

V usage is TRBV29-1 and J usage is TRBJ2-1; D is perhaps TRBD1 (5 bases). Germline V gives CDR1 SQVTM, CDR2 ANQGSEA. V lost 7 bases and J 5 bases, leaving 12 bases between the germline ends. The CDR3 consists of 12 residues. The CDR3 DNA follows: TGCAGCGCTCGACAGAGAGACAATGAGCAGTTCTTC. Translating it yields CSARQRDNEQFF.

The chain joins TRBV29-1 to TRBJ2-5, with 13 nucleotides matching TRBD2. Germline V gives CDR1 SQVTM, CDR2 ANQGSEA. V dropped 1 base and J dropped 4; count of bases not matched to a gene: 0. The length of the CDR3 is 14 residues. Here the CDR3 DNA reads TGCAGCGTTGAAGGGACTAGCGGGGGAGAGACCCAGTACTTC. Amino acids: CSVEGTSGGETQYF.

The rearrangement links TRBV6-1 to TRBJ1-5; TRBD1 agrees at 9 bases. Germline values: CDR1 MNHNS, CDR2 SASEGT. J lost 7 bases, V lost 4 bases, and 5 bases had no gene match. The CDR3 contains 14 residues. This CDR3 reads CASSAQGAEQPQHF. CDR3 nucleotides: TGTGCCAGCAGTGCACAGGGGGCAGAGCAGCCCCAGCATTTT.

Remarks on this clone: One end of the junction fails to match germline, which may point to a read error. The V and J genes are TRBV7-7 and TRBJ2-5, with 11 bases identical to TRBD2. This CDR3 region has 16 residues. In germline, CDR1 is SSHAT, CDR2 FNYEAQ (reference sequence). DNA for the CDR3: TGTGCTAGCAGCCCTCAAACTAGCGGGGGACAAGAGACCCAGTACTTC. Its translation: CASSPQTSGGQETQYF.

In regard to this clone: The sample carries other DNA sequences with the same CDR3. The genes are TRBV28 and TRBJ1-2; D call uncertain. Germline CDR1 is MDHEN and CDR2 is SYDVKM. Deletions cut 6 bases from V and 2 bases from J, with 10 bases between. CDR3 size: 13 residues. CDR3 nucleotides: TGTGCCAGCAGCCCCGGGCAGAACTATGGCTACACCTTC. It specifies CASSPGQNYGYTF.

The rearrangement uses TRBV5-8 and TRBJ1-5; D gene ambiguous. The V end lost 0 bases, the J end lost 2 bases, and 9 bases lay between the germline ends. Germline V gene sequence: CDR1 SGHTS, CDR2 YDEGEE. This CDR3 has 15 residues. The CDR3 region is CASSLAVVGNQPQHF. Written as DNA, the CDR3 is TGTGCCAGCAGCTTGGCCGTCGTGGGCAATCAGCCCCAGCATTTT.

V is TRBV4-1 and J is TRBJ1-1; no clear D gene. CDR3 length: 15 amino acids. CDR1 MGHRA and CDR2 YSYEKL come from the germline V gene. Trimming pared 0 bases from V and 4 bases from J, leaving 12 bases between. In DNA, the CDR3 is TGCGCCAGCAGCCAAGAACCCTCAGGCGGCACTGAAGCTTTCTTT. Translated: CASSQEPSGGTEAFF.

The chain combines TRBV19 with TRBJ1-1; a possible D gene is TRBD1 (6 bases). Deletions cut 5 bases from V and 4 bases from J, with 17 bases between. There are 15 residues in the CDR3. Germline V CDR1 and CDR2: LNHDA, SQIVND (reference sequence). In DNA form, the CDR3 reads TGTGCCAGTAGTTCCCTGACAGGTGGGTTCACTGAAGCTTTCTTT. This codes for CASSSLTGGFTEAFF.